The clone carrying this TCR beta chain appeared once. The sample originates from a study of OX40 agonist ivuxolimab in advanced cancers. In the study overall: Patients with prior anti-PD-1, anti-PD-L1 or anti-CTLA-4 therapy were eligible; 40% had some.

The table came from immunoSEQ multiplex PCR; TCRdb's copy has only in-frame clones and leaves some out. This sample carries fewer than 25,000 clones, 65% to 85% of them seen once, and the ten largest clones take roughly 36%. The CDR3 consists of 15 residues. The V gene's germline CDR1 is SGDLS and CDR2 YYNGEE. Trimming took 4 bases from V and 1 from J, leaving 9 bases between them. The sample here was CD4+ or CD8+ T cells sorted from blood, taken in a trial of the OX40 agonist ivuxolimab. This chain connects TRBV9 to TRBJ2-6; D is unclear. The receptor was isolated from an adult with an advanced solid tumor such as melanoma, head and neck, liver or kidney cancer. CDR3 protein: CASSNRKSGANVLTF. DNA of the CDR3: TGTGCCAGCAGCAACCGGAAGTCTGGGGCCAACGTCCTGACTTTC.